This entry features one T cell receptor beta chain sequence. This beta chain appears as a stray read in a library generated for alpha chains; its size is not informative. Germline V CDR1 and CDR2: KGHSH, LQKENI. Trimming pared 3 bases from V and 3 bases from J, leaving 4 bases between. This CDR3 has 12 amino acids. Indicated time point: sample taken at primary tumor resection. TCRdb processed the 5' RACE reads anew with MiXCR; each CDR3 protein has one entry. The sample contains some 360 distinct CDR3 sequences, around 50% of which appear only once. This entry belongs to a study of spatial heterogeneity in lung cancer.

This clonotype was sampled from a female donor with early-stage non-small cell lung cancer. This chain connects TRBV18 to TRBJ2-3; no clear D. The input for sequencing was normal lung tissue next to the tumor, taken at surgery. The CDR3 loop reads CASSPRTDTQYF. DNA for the CDR3: TGTGCCAGCTCACCCCGAACAGATACGCAGTATTTT.